This T cell receptor beta chain was profiled in a study of healthy donors' naive CD4 and CD8 T cells (dated by TCRdb to 2013 to 2016). The study in broad terms: Donor selection covered three age groups (20-25, 40-50 and 60-70 years) with roughly 6 people in each, and the resulting cohort had a mean age of 44 and was half female. For TCR alpha, a new primer set was designed to cover all functional IMGT alpha gene variants, and the remainder of the protocol was kept the same as the beta-chain workflow. The study sequenced rearranged TCR alpha and beta chains from naive CD4+ and CD8+ T cells to test how TCR variation relates to lineage commitment. Peripheral blood mononuclear cells were collected from about 19 healthy, unrelated individuals. The donors were HLA-typed by sequencing at HLA-A, -B, -C, -DRB1, -DQB1 and -DPB1, using the SBTexcellerator protocol, an ABI3130xl analyzer and SBTengine software. The full study reports these points: Because alpha and beta chains were sequenced in bulk and could not be paired, the effects of the two chains in combination were not assessed. Possible repertoire bias from homeostatic proliferation of naive T cells was not directly addressed. In both chains, CD4+ lineage was linked to a positively charged CDR3, whereas CD8+ lineage was linked to a negatively charged CDR3. Naive CD4+ and CD8+ cells reportedly showed biased usage of most V and J gene segments, and this bias was consistent across donors and independent of HLA genotype. Taken together, V genes, J genes and CDR3 charge appeared to account for around 13% of the variance in CD4/CD8 propensity, mostly acting in an additive way.

Reads for this sample came from a 454 GS FLX Titanium. A previously published linear amplification protocol was used to build the TCR libraries, starting from roughly 490 ng of total RNA. Sequencing was performed on the Roche/454 Genome Sequencer with Titanium chemistry. Processing in the source paper ran as follows. From four to six of the healthy donors, 60,000 to 90,000 rearranged TCR alpha transcripts were sequenced. Duplicate transcripts were dropped, and unique TCR clonotypes were identified by the CDR3 junction according to IMGT nomenclature. In R 2.13.0, logistic regression modeled CD4 versus CD8 status on V and J genes, adjusting for donor effects, with Bonferroni correction for multiple testing. TCRdb applied fastp at Q25 and MiXCR to the public reads, then kept only in-frame beta chains. Duplicate CDR3 protein sequences are folded into a single record with the most common DNA and genes. TCRdb assigned the V and J calls; the authors' analysis was not used. For this sample the table gives about 180,000 distinct CDR3 sequences, of which 74% were detected only once. The ten largest clones capture roughly 2.4% of the sample.

Cells with a CD4+CD8-CD45RO-CD45RA+ profile were isolated by FACS and defined as naive CD4+ T cells, and those with a CD8+CD4-CD45RA+CD27bright profile were defined as naive CD8+ T cells. The antibodies used for sorting targeted CD4 (RPA-T4), CD8 (SK1), CD27 (O323), CD45RA (HI100) and CD45RO (UCHL1). The germline V and J ends show losses of 8 bases and 4 bases respectively, and no gene match explains 1 base of the junction. Including cysteine and phenylalanine, the CDR3 has 11 amino acids. Only the CDR3 DNA stays, 33 bases, in frame from base 1. Taken from the germline V gene, the CDR1 and CDR2 loops are MNHEY and SVGEGT. As to this clonotype: Its antigen is still unknown. Per-base quality was not reported, and no clone a single base away is much larger than it.

The TCR originated in a pool of human donors in good health; the sample pools cells from several healthy donors. The rearranged chain carries TRBV6-2 or TRBV6-3 and TRBJ2-5, with 7 bases matching TRBD1. The sequencing sample was made of naive CD4+ and CD8+ T cells sorted from blood, pooled from several donors. The cell subset or site label here, explained by the study, means: FACS-sorted naive CD4+ (CD45RO-CD45RA+) and naive CD8+ (CD45RA+CD27bright) T cells. The nucleotides are TGTGCCAGCCGGGACAGAGAGACCCAGTACTTC. Translation gives CASRDRETQYF.